This T cell receptor beta chain was captured in a study of cytomegalovirus exposure and HLA in healthy donors. General study findings and limits: Subsequent analysis showed first-cohort TCR clusters tending to co-occur in more than 90 validation repertoires. Most observed TCR sequences were rare, whereas some public TCRs were detected in many donors. Some TCR beta chains (164 of them) were listed as cytomegalovirus-associated.

As to this clone: Its matching antigen is unknown.

The donors formed part of the approximately 120-subject validation cohort, distinct from the roughly 640-subject first cohort. Assay: immunoSEQ multiplex PCR; the TCRdb copy retains only in-frame clones and omits some. The table shows 90,000 to 140,000 clones, with approximately 90% occurring only once. V lost 0 bases and J 3 bases, leaving 15 bases between the germline ends. The CDR3 totals 17 residues. CDR1 and CDR2 (germline): SGHTA, FQGNSA. The chain uses TRBV7-2 and TRBJ1-5, with a tentative D call TRBD1 (5 bases). This clonotype was obtained from a woman between 18 and 30 years old in good health and CMV-seropositive. The sequenced sample was PBMCs. This chain's CDR3 is CASSLAGGGETNQPQHF. The CDR3 coding sequence is TGTGCCAGCAGCTTAGCGGGCGGAGGGGAAACCAATCAGCCCCAGCATTTT.